These 16 T cell receptor beta chains were sequenced from one sample in a study of blood T cell repertoires in COVID-19. Clones were sequenced by immunoSEQ multiplex PCR, and TCRdb holds only the in-frame ones, with some missing. The table has about 320,000 clones, less than 85% seen once. Input material: PBMCs or T cells enriched from blood (not recorded which). All receptors come from a woman in her thirties who had been exposed to COVID-19.

This chain uses TRBV12-5 with TRBJ1-5, with 7 bases matching TRBD1. The CDR3 length is 17 residues. The trim removed 1 base at V and 5 bases at J, leaving 11 bases unmatched. Germline V gene sequence: CDR1 LGHNT, CDR2 FRNRAP. The CDR3 DNA reads TGTGCTAGTGGTTTGGACGTCAGACAGGGTTCCCATCAGCCCCAGCATTTT. This translates into CASGLDVRQGSHQPQHF.

This clone was detected a few times. The genes are TRBV2 and TRBJ2-2, with TRBD1 identical over 9 bases. The germline gives CDR1 SNHLY, CDR2 FYNNEI. CDR3 size: 16 residues. Trimming cost V 11 bases and J 7 bases; bases outside gene matches: 17. Written as DNA, the CDR3 is TGTGCCTACAACGCGGGACAGGGTCGAAATAACGGGGAGCTGTTTTTT. It encodes CAYNAGQGRNNGELFF. Together with reference TRBV2 and TRBJ2-2, the CDR3 gives the full variable domain: EPEVTQTPSHQVTQMGQEVILRCVPISNHLYFYWYRQILGQKVEFLVSFYNNEISEKSEIFDDQFSVERPDGSNFTLKIRSTKLEDSAMYFCAYNAGQGRNNGELFFGEGSRLTVL.

J is TRBJ2-1 and V is TRBV28, with 10 bases identical to TRBD2. CDR3 length equals 16 residues. Germline V CDR1 and CDR2: MDHEN, SYDVKM. The J segment lost 7 bases and the V segment lost 4 bases, leaving 10 bases of the junction unmatched. The CDR3 coding sequence is TGTGCCAGCAGTTCCGCGAGCGGGAGGGATTCGAATGAGCAGTTCTTC. Residues: CASSSASGRDSNEQFF.

The gene calls are TRBV5-1 and TRBJ2-2, with D perhaps matching TRBD2 (5 bases). The CDR3 spans 14 residues. V was pared by 8 bases and J by 7 bases, with 18 bases between. Germline V gene sequence: CDR1 SGHRS, CDR2 YFSETQ. CDR3 in amino acids: CASTPHRGNGELFF. The CDR3 region has the DNA TGCGCCAGTACACCCCACAGAGGGAACGGGGAGCTGTTTTTT.

V is TRBV3-1 (or the pseudogene TRBV3-2) and J is TRBJ2-5; D is undetermined. The CDR3 sequence is 16 residues long. The germline gives CDR1 LGHDT, CDR2 YNNKEL (reference sequence). The V end lost 1 base, the J end lost 0 bases, and 12 bases lay between the germline ends. CDR3 in DNA: TGTGCCAGCAGCCAAGCTAGGTCCTCGTACCAAGAGACCCAGTACTTC. Translating it yields CASSQARSSYQETQYF.

V is TRBV4-2 and J is TRBJ2-3; 8 nucleotides agree with TRBD2. With V trimmed by 3 bases and J by 7 bases, 12 bases remained unmatched. This CDR3 has 16 residues. Germline CDR1 and CDR2: LGHNA and YNFKEQ. Here the CDR3 reads CASSHPSVSGENTQYF. The CDR3 DNA reads TGTGCCAGCAGCCACCCATCGGTTAGCGGGGAGAATACGCAGTATTTT.

The chain combines TRBV7-9 with TRBJ2-1; a weak D match, TRBD2 (5 bases). The CDR3 is made up of 13 amino acids. The V end was cut by 6 bases, the J end by 8 bases, with 14 bases between. Germline V gene sequence: CDR1 SEHNR, CDR2 FQNEAQ (reference sequence). The CDR3 nucleotides are TGTGCCAGCAGAGCTCCGCGGGTGCATGAGCAGTTCTTC. Translating it yields CASRAPRVHEQFF.

The chain recombines TRBV13 with TRBJ2-3; 10 bases match TRBD2. J lost 10 bases, V lost 0 bases, and 7 bases had no gene match. CDR1 is PRHDT, CDR2 FYEKMQ, per germline (reference sequence). CDR3 size: 15 residues. The CDR3 here is CASSLGSSGRVAQYF. In DNA, the CDR3 is TGTGCCAGCAGCTTAGGATCTAGCGGGAGAGTCGCGCAGTATTTT.

V is TRBV7-9 and J is TRBJ1-6; 12 bases match TRBD1. CDR1 is SEHNR and CDR2 is FQNEAQ in the germline V gene (reference sequence). Trimming removed 8 bases from V and 7 bases from J; junction bases left unmatched: 3. CDR3 length equals 14 residues. CDR3 sequence reads: CASGTGGPNSPLHF. CDR3 coding DNA: TGTGCCAGCGGGACAGGGGGCCCGAATTCACCCCTCCACTTT.

The chain joins TRBV5-4 to TRBJ2-5; possibly TRBD1 for D (7 bases). Germline V lookup: CDR1 SGHNT, CDR2 YYREEE (reference sequence). The CDR3 loop spans 16 amino acids. The V end lost 0 bases, the J end lost 6 bases, and 18 bases lay between the germline ends. The CDR3 is CASSLAGGRAPQTQYF. The CDR3, as DNA: TGTGCCAGCAGCTTGGCAGGGGGGCGCGCCCCGCAGACCCAGTACTTC.

The chain has TRBV7-3 and TRBJ2-5; a possible D gene is TRBD2 (6 bases). Germline CDR1 is SGHTA and CDR2 is FQGTGA. The CDR3 runs to 14 residues. Trimming cost V 4 bases and J 5 bases, with 14 bases left between them. CDR3 in amino acids: CASSSGLSGETQYF. The CDR3 DNA follows: TGTGCCAGCAGCTCGGGACTGTCGGGGGAGACCCAGTACTTC.

This clone appeared many times. This chain links TRBV28 with TRBJ2-7; 8 bases match TRBD1. The CDR3 runs to 17 residues. After removal of 4 bases from V and 4 bases from J, the junction contained 15 bases not matched to a gene. CDR1 MDHEN and CDR2 SYDVKM come from the germline V gene. The CDR3 nucleotides are TGTGCCAGCAGTTCAAACGTCTTTGGACAGGGCGGGTACGAGCAGTACTTC. As protein: CASSSNVFGQGGYEQYF.

This chain connects TRBV4-3 to TRBJ1-5; the D gene is possibly TRBD1 (5 bases). CDR3 size: 16 residues. The V gene lost 3 bases and the J gene lost 3 bases, with 15 bases spanning the gap. CDR1 is LGHNA, CDR2 YSLEER, per germline. CDR3 loop: CASSHLHRQNNQPQHF. CDR3 nucleotides: TGCGCCAGCAGCCACCTGCACCGACAGAACAATCAGCCCCAGCATTTT.

Here the CDR3 DNA reads TGTGCCACCAGTGATAATGCCAGGGGGCTCCCCTACAATGAGCAGTTCTTC. Residues: CATSDNARGLPYNEQFF. The chain is built from TRBV24-1 and TRBJ2-1; 8 nucleotides agree with TRBD1. CDR1 is KGHDR and CDR2 is SFDVKD in the germline V gene. V lost 3 bases to trimming and J lost 2 bases; unmatched junction nucleotides: 8. The CDR3 is made up of 17 amino acids.

This clone has only a few counts. The rearrangement joins TRBV7-9 to TRBJ1-3; the D gene is possibly TRBD1 (6 bases). This CDR3 comprises 16 residues. V gave up 7 bases and J gave up 0 bases, with 16 bases separating them. CDR1 SEHNR and CDR2 FQNEAQ come from the germline V gene (reference sequence). The CDR3 loop is CASIPQGPLSGNTIYF. The CDR3 DNA reads TGTGCCAGCATCCCACAGGGCCCCCTCTCTGGAAACACCATATATTTT.

The rearrangement joins TRBV19 to TRBJ1-1; perhaps TRBD1 as D (6 bases). CDR3 length: 14 amino acids. Germline CDR1 and CDR2: LNHDA and SQIVND (reference sequence). The V and J ends lost 2 bases and 0 bases respectively, with 7 bases between them. The CDR3 sequence is CASSIQGMNTEAFF. The CDR3 DNA follows: TGTGCCAGTAGTATACAGGGGATGAACACTGAAGCTTTCTTT.